The next 21 T cell receptor beta chains were all read from a single sample in a study of cytomegalovirus exposure and HLA in healthy donors. Use of 60 Vbeta and 13 Jbeta primers characterized the PCR. Assay used: immunoSEQ multiplex PCR; TCRdb lists only in-frame clones, some missing. The table records about 130,000 clones, about three quarters of them present only once. The specimen sequenced was PBMCs. Receptors were obtained from a woman younger than 45 in good health and CMV-seronegative.

This clone was seen just once. V usage is TRBV4-1 and J usage is TRBJ1-4; TRBD1 matches 10 bases. The CDR3 covers 17 residues. Germline V CDR1 and CDR2: MGHRA, YSYEKL. V was clipped by 3 bases and J by 6 bases; unmatched bases: 10. CDR3 residues: CASSHGQSGQGHEKLFF. CDR3 DNA sequence: TGCGCCAGCAGCCATGGTCAGTCGGGACAGGGGCATGAAAAACTGTTTTTT.

This rearrangement joins TRBV19 to TRBJ2-5; 9 bases are shared with TRBD1. The J call may not be correct, given that the DNA end is closer to TRBJ2-7. Germline V gives CDR1 LNHDA, CDR2 SQIVND (reference sequence). CDR3 length: 18 amino acids. The DNA of the CDR3 is TGTGCCAGTAGCATAAGGCTCCGGGACAGGGCCCTTCGGTACGAGCAGTACTTC. Protein sequence: CASSIRLRDRALRYEQYF.

This chain joins TRBV7-9 and TRBJ2-1, with 7 bases aligning to TRBD2. CDR1 is SEHNR, CDR2 FQNEAQ, per germline (reference sequence). The V and J ends lost 1 base and 6 bases, in that order; junction bases with no gene match: 6. The CDR3 has 15 amino acids. The CDR3 reads CASSLVQTSINEQFF. CDR3 DNA sequence: TGTGCCAGCAGCTTAGTGCAGACTAGCATCAATGAGCAGTTCTTC.

The V gene is TRBV7-2, the J gene TRBJ2-7, with D possibly TRBD1 on 6 matching bases. CDR3 size: 13 residues. V lost 5 bases and J lost 1, with 9 bases in between. CDR1 and CDR2 from the germline V gene are SGHTA and FQGNSA. The CDR3 region is CASSKDRSYEQYF. The CDR3 region has the DNA TGTGCCAGCAGCAAAGACAGGTCCTACGAGCAGTACTTC.

As to this clone: Other DNA sequences in this specimen translate into the identical CDR3. The chain combines TRBV5-1 with TRBJ1-1; 7 positions agree with TRBD1. Per germline, CDR1 SGHRS and CDR2 YFSETQ. The CDR3 sequence is 15 residues long. The V segment lost 4 bases and the J segment 0 bases; nucleotides outside the gene matches: 6. The CDR3 region is CASSLTGTVNTEAFF. CDR3 sequence (DNA): TGCGCCAGCAGCCTCACCGGGACAGTGAACACTGAAGCTTTCTTT.

J is TRBJ1-1 and V is TRBV7-8; no clear D gene. This CDR3 contains 14 residues. In germline, CDR1 is SGHVS, CDR2 FQNEAQ. V gave up 1 base and J gave up 5 bases, with 11 bases separating them. The CDR3 DNA follows: TGTGCCAGCAGCTTAGGGGTGGGGAGAACTGAAGCTTTCTTT. Translating it yields CASSLGVGRTEAFF.

The chain links TRBV7-3 to TRBJ2-2; 8 nucleotides agree with TRBD1. CDR3 length: 15 amino acids. The germline gives CDR1 SGHTA, CDR2 FQGTGA. Losses at the gene ends were 5 bases for V and 2 bases for J; bases not matched to a gene: 4. CDR3 loop: CASSLAGGNTGELFF. The CDR3 DNA reads as TGTGCCAGCAGCCTTGCAGGGGGCAACACCGGGGAGCTGTTTTTT.

The chain is built from TRBV7-9 and TRBJ1-2, with D unclear. Germline loops: CDR1 SEHNR, CDR2 FQNEAQ (reference sequence). This CDR3 is 13 amino acids long. V shed 3 bases and J shed 2 bases, with 7 bases lying between them. The CDR3 nucleotides are TGTGCCAGCAGCTTTTACAGCAACTATGGCTACACCTTC. This codes for CASSFYSNYGYTF.

The DNA for the CDR3 is TGTGCCAGCTCGGACAGGGCGGGTCAGCCCCAGCATTTT. It codes for CASSDRAGQPQHF. The V and J genes are TRBV27 and TRBJ1-5; 8 nucleotides agree with TRBD1. Trimming took 8 bases from V and 6 from J; bases not matched to a gene: 6. This CDR3 comprises 13 residues. Germline V gene sequence: CDR1 MNHEY, CDR2 SMNVEV (reference sequence).

V is TRBV11-2 and J is TRBJ2-7, with D possibly TRBD2 on 7 matching bases. Trimming left V 8 bases short and J 5 bases short, with 22 bases between. The CDR3 loop spans 15 amino acids. Germline V CDR1 and CDR2: SGHAT, FQNNGV. In DNA form, the CDR3 reads TGTGCCAGCCGGGGGTTGACGGGGGGCCTACACGAGCAGTACTTC. Protein product: CASRGLTGGLHEQYF.

The V and J genes are TRBV28 and TRBJ2-2; D uncertain. This CDR3 has 13 residues. The germline V gene encodes CDR1 MDHEN and CDR2 SYDVKM. V was trimmed by 6 bases and J by 1 base, leaving 6 bases between them. CDR3 in DNA: TGTGCCAGCAGCTTACAGAACACCGGGGAGCTGTTTTTT. It yields the protein CASSLQNTGELFF.

V usage is TRBV7-3 and J usage is TRBJ2-7; the match to TRBD2 covers 8 bases. With V trimmed by 5 bases and J by 0 bases, 6 bases remained unmatched. CDR1 and CDR2 (germline): SGHTA, FQGTGA. The CDR3 extends over 15 amino acids. The CDR3 DNA reads TGTGCCAGCAGCCCACTAGCGGAGTCCTCCTACGAGCAGTACTTC. Its translation: CASSPLAESSYEQYF.

CDR3 region: CASSSGQDEKLFF. In nucleotides, the CDR3 is TGCGCCAGCAGCTCGGGACAAGATGAAAAACTGTTTTTT. This chain uses TRBV5-1 with TRBJ1-4, with TRBD1 as a possible D gene (6 bases). CDR1 is SGHRS, CDR2 YFSETQ, per germline. The V and J ends lost 3 bases and 6 bases respectively, with 9 bases between them. The CDR3 is made up of 13 amino acids. The whole variable domain, filled in from reference TRBV5-1 and TRBJ1-4, reads KAGVTQTPRYLIKTRGQQVTLSCSPISGHRSVSWYQQTPGQGLQFLFEYFSETQRNKGNFPGRFSGRQFSNSRSEMNVSTLELGDSALYLCASSSGQDEKLFFGSGTQLSVL.

The chain carries TRBV5-6 and TRBJ2-5, with D unclear. The DNA end is more similar to TRBJ2-7, so the J call may be wrong. This CDR3 comprises 11 residues. Germline-derived CDR1 and CDR2 are SGHDT and YYEEEE. The CDR3 loop is CASSSSNEQYF. Written as DNA, the CDR3 is TGTGCCAGCAGCTCTTCGAACGAGCAGTACTTC.

This rearrangement joins TRBV4-1 to TRBJ2-1, with D hard to call. Germline-derived CDR1 and CDR2 are MGHRA and YSYEKL. Deletions cut 1 base from V and 4 bases from J, with 5 bases between. This CDR3 is built from 13 residues. In nucleotides, the CDR3 is TGCGCCAGCAGCCAAGGCGCGTACAATGAGCAGTTCTTC. This encodes CASSQGAYNEQFF.

V gene TRBV19 combines with J gene TRBJ1-5, with 7 bases fitting TRBD1. CDR1 is LNHDA, CDR2 SQIVND, per germline (reference sequence). The V and J ends lost 5 bases and 6 bases, in that order; junction bases with no gene match: 7. CDR3 length: 14 residues. The CDR3: CASSAQGSFQPQHF. CDR3 DNA sequence: TGTGCCAGTAGTGCACAGGGGTCGTTTCAGCCCCAGCATTTT.

V and J are TRBV11-2 and TRBJ1-2; D is unclear. This CDR3 contains 14 residues. Per the germline V gene, CDR1 is SGHAT and CDR2 is FQNNGV. V gave up 7 bases and J gave up 5 bases, with 17 bases separating them. CDR3: CASNLTPGIYGYTF. The CDR3, as DNA: TGTGCCAGCAACCTTACTCCGGGGATTTATGGCTACACCTTC.

This sequence joins TRBV6-5 and TRBJ2-1, with D tentatively TRBD2 (6 bases). The germline V gene has CDR1 MNHEY and CDR2 SVGAGI. This CDR3 is built from 15 residues. Trimming pared 2 bases from V and 0 bases from J, leaving 8 bases between. The CDR3 sequence is CASSYGGNSYNEQFF. For the CDR3, the DNA is TGTGCCAGCAGTTACGGCGGGAACTCCTACAATGAGCAGTTCTTC.

V and J are TRBV7-6 and TRBJ2-7, with 8 nucleotides matching TRBD1. V was pared by 5 bases and J by 3 bases, with 3 bases of the junction left unmatched. Germline V gives CDR1 SGHVS, CDR2 FNYEAQ. There are 13 residues in the CDR3. CDR3 region: CASSPGQGYEQYF. In DNA, the CDR3 is TGTGCCAGCAGCCCCGGACAGGGCTACGAGCAGTACTTC.

This rearrangement joins TRBV13 to TRBJ2-3, with D perhaps TRBD2 (5 bases). V was pared by 0 bases and J by 5 bases, with 6 bases between. CDR3 length: 13 amino acids. Germline CDR1 and CDR2: PRHDT and FYEKMQ (reference sequence). The CDR3 DNA is TGTGCCAGCAGCTTAGGCCGGGGAGATACGCAGTATTTT. This sequence encodes CASSLGRGDTQYF.

The chain employs TRBV11-2 and TRBJ1-4, with 9 bases lining up with TRBD1. V gave up 0 bases and J gave up 7 bases; unmatched junction bases: 6. CDR3 length: 16 residues. Germline CDR1 SGHAT, CDR2 FQNNGV. CDR3 DNA: TGTGCCAGCAGCTTAGAGATCGGGACAGGGCGTGAAAAACTGTTTTTT. Translating it yields CASSLEIGTGREKLFF.